The 30 T cell receptor beta chains listed next were all sequenced from one sample in a study of T cell repertoires in cytomegalovirus infection. Via MiXCR, TCRdb re-called the reads, giving one row per CDR3 protein. The sample has 650,000 to 850,000 distinct CDR3 sequences; roughly 29% are singletons. Their antigens remain unidentified. The sample was cultured CD8+ T cells from PBMCs, taken from culture after CMV antigen stimulation. The receptor set was obtained from a human donor in good health (CMV status not recorded). Some clones in this sample may be carry-over from other donors' samples.

This clonotype was picked up many times. The chain is built from TRBV7-2 and TRBJ2-5; 11 bases are shared with TRBD2. V shed 6 bases and J 5 bases; nucleotides not matched to a gene: 14. Germline-derived CDR1 and CDR2 are SGHTA and FQGNSA. The CDR3 has 17 amino acids. The CDR3 sequence is CASSPVGLAGGPETQYF. Here the CDR3 DNA reads TGTGCCAGCAGTCCAGTGGGGCTAGCGGGGGGACCGGAGACCCAGTACTTC.

This clonotype was observed a few times. The chain recombines TRBV6-6 with TRBJ1-5; D perhaps matches TRBD1 (6 bases). V was clipped by 5 bases and J by 6 bases, with 17 bases between them. CDR1 and CDR2 from the germline V gene are MNHNY and SVGAGI (reference sequence). This CDR3 contains 15 residues. The CDR3 coding sequence is TGTGCCAGCAGTAACACCGGGACACTCGCTCAGCCCCAGCATTTT. Its protein is CASSNTGTLAQPQHF.

A few counts support this clonotype. The rearrangement joins TRBV2 to TRBJ2-1; D is unclear. The CDR3 has 14 amino acids. CDR1 is SNHLY and CDR2 is FYNNEI in the germline V gene. V was trimmed by 0 bases and J by 5 bases, leaving 8 bases between them. CDR3 protein: CASSEAQENNEQFF. The CDR3 nucleotides are TGTGCCAGCAGTGAAGCGCAAGAGAACAATGAGCAGTTCTTC. Filled out from reference TRBV2 and TRBJ2-1, the complete variable domain reads EPEVTQTPSHQVTQMGQEVILRCVPISNHLYFYWYRQILGQKVEFLVSFYNNEISEKSEIFDDQFSVERPDGSNFTLKIRSTKLEDSAMYFCASSEAQENNEQFFGPGTRLTVL.

This clonotype turned up a few times. The rearrangement joins TRBV5-8 to TRBJ1-1; TRBD1 matches 8 bases. The CDR3 spans 14 residues. The junction had 10 bases not matched to a gene; V was cut back by 4 bases and J by 8 bases. CDR1 is SGHTS and CDR2 is YDEGEE in the germline V gene. The CDR3: CASSIVDRAPEAFF. The CDR3 DNA follows: TGTGCCAGCAGCATAGTGGACAGGGCACCCGAAGCTTTCTTT.

The rearrangement uses TRBV19 and TRBJ2-3, with 8 bases matching TRBD2. Germline CDR1 is LNHDA and CDR2 is SQIVND (reference sequence). V gave up 5 bases and J gave up 0 bases; unmatched junction bases: 4. The CDR3 is made up of 15 amino acids. The CDR3 bases are TGTGCCAGTAGTTTCCGACTAGCGAGCACAGATACGCAGTATTTT. Its protein is CASSFRLASTDTQYF. Together with reference TRBV19 and TRBJ2-3, the CDR3 gives the full variable domain: DGGITQSPKYLFRKEGQNVTLSCEQNLNHDAMYWYRQDPGQGLRLIYYSQIVNDFQKGDIAEGYSVSREKKESFPLTVTSAQKNPTAFYLCASSFRLASTDTQYFGPGTRLTVL.

This clonotype was recorded only once. The chain couples TRBV15 to TRBJ2-2, with 8 nucleotides matching TRBD2. The CDR3 contains 14 residues. J gave up 4 bases and V 8 bases, and 6 bases lay outside the gene matches. Germline V CDR1 and CDR2: LNHNV, YYDKDF (reference sequence). Written as DNA, the CDR3 is TGTGCCACCTTGCGGGGGGCGGGCACCGGGGAGCTGTTTTTT. Amino acids: CATLRGAGTGELFF. The variable domain in full, completed from reference TRBV15 and TRBJ2-2, reads DAMVIQNPRYQVTQFGKPVTLSCSQTLNHNVMYWYQQKSSQAPKLLFHYYDKDFNNEADTPDNFQSRRPNTSFCFLDIRSPGLGDTAMYLCATLRGAGTGELFFGEGSRLTVL.

This clonotype occurred once. The V call is TRBV9, the J call TRBJ1-2; 7 nucleotides agree with TRBD1. In germline, CDR1 is SGDLS, CDR2 YYNGEE. The J segment lost 4 bases and the V segment lost 3 bases, leaving 9 bases of the junction unmatched. This CDR3 spans 15 amino acids. The chain's CDR3 is CASSGLGAGGYGYTF. The DNA for the CDR3 is TGTGCCAGCAGCGGCCTGGGGGCAGGGGGCTATGGCTACACCTTC.

The genes are TRBV12-3 or TRBV12-4 and TRBJ2-1, with D perhaps TRBD2 (7 bases). The V end lost 7 bases, the J end lost 4 bases, and 17 bases lay between the germline ends. The CDR3 runs to 15 residues. This CDR3 is CASTLGGGLYNEQFF. In DNA form, the CDR3 reads TGTGCCAGCACCCTAGGGGGGGGCCTATACAATGAGCAGTTCTTC.

The chain has TRBV11-2 and TRBJ2-2, with 13 nucleotides matching TRBD2. CDR1 is SGHAT and CDR2 is FQNNGV in the germline V gene. The V and J ends lost 4 bases and 4 bases, in that order; junction bases with no gene match: 21. The CDR3 contains 22 residues. CDR3 sequence reads: CASSSSVRWTSGGRTSTGELFF. DNA for the CDR3: TGTGCCAGCAGCTCTTCCGTCCGCTGGACTAGCGGGGGCCGAACCTCCACCGGGGAGCTGTTTTTT.

This clonotype has only a few counts. The chain has TRBV7-9 and TRBJ2-1, with TRBD1 matching over 11 bases. Germline loops: CDR1 SEHNR, CDR2 FQNEAQ (reference sequence). The length of the CDR3 is 14 residues. Trimming cost V 6 bases and J 6 bases; bases outside gene matches: 4. The CDR3 here is CASSGQGAFNEQFF. The DNA for the CDR3 is TGTGCCAGCAGTGGACAGGGGGCATTCAATGAGCAGTTCTTC. The full variable domain, in which reference TRBV7-9 and TRBJ2-1 provide the parts outside the CDR3, is DTGVSQNPRHKITKRGQNVTFRCDPISEHNRLYWYRQTLGQGPEFLTYFQNEAQLEKSRLLSDRFSAERPKGSFSTLEIQRTEQGDSAMYLCASSGQGAFNEQFFGPGTRLTVL.

The chain combines TRBV20-1 with TRBJ2-2, with 10 bases identical to TRBD1. The CDR3 spans 16 residues. The V and J ends lost 0 bases and 7 bases, in that order; junction bases with no gene match: 8. The germline gives CDR1 DFQATT, CDR2 SNEGSKA (reference sequence). The CDR3 loop is CSARDYDRGRIGELFF. For the CDR3, the DNA is TGCAGTGCTAGAGATTACGACAGGGGGCGTATCGGGGAGCTGTTTTTT.

The rearrangement links TRBV5-4 to TRBJ2-7; the D call may be TRBD1 or TRBD2 (6 bases each). This CDR3 has 11 residues. V was pared by 8 bases and J by 5 bases, with 11 bases between. Germline CDR1 SGHNT, CDR2 YYREEE (reference sequence). The CDR3: CASKGGNEQYF. The CDR3 DNA is TGTGCCAGTAAGGGGGGTAACGAGCAGTACTTC.

In this sample, this clonotype turned up many times. The rearrangement joins TRBV12-3 or TRBV12-4 to TRBJ1-5; D possibly corresponds to TRBD1 (5 bases). The CDR3 extends over 12 amino acids. The V and J ends lost 5 bases and 6 bases respectively, with 8 bases between them. CDR3 sequence: CASSAGGQPQHF. DNA of the CDR3: TGTGCCAGCAGTGCGGGGGGTCAGCCCCAGCATTTT.

This clonotype was recorded at least ten times. The chain carries TRBV7-6 and TRBJ2-7; TRBD1 matches 9 bases. J gave up 4 bases and V 5 bases, and 6 bases lay outside the gene matches. This CDR3 contains 14 residues. Per the germline V gene, CDR1 is SGHVS and CDR2 is FNYEAQ. The CDR3 sequence is CASSPGTGRYEQYF. Written as DNA, the CDR3 is TGTGCCAGCAGCCCTGGGACAGGGAGGTACGAGCAGTACTTC.

The CDR3 region is CASSLRDRSYEKLFF. CDR3 bases: TGTGCCAGCAGCTTGCGGGACAGATCTTATGAAAAACTGTTTTTT. The chain links TRBV5-6 to TRBJ1-4, with TRBD1 matching over 7 bases. Germline-derived CDR1 and CDR2 are SGHDT and YYEEEE. This CDR3 region has 15 residues. Trimming cost V 1 base and J 6 bases; bases outside gene matches: 6.

V and J are TRBV6-5 and TRBJ1-4; no clear D. CDR1 and CDR2 (germline): MNHEY, SVGAGI. Trimming took off 0 bases at V and 4 bases at J, with 15 bases between the two ends. The CDR3 length is 17 residues. CDR3: CASSYSEATRLNEKLFF. The DNA of the CDR3 is TGTGCCAGCAGTTACTCCGAGGCGACAAGGCTTAATGAAAAACTGTTTTTT.

Details on this clonotype: This may be a read error: a much more frequent sequence differs by one nucleotide. The chain employs TRBV6-2 or TRBV6-3 and TRBJ2-1; 9 bases map to TRBD1. V trimming: 2 bases; J trimming: 3 bases; junction bases outside the gene matches: 2. This CDR3 spans 15 amino acids. The germline V gene encodes CDR1 MNHEY and CDR2 SVGEGT. The chain's CDR3 is CASSYGTGFYNEQFF. The CDR3 DNA is TGTGCCAGCAGTTACGGGACAGGGTTCTACAATGAGCAGTTCTTC.

The chain links TRBV7-9 to TRBJ2-3; 10 nucleotides agree with TRBD1. The V and J ends lost 5 bases and 3 bases, in that order; junction bases with no gene match: 8. CDR3 length: 16 amino acids. Germline V lookup: CDR1 SEHNR, CDR2 FQNEAQ (reference sequence). The DNA of the CDR3 is TGTGCCAGCAGCACCGGGACAGGGGAGAGGACAGATACGCAGTATTTT. Translation: CASSTGTGERTDTQYF. Based on the CDR3 plus reference TRBV7-9 and TRBJ2-3, the full variable domain is DTGVSQNPRHKITKRGQNVTFRCDPISEHNRLYWYRQTLGQGPEFLTYFQNEAQLEKSRLLSDRFSAERPKGSFSTLEIQRTEQGDSAMYLCASSTGTGERTDTQYFGPGTRLTVL.

This clonotype was counted between two and nine times. This sequence joins TRBV28 and TRBJ2-3; TRBD1 might be the D (8 bases). The CDR3 has 16 residues. The germline V and J ends were trimmed by 8 bases and 6 bases, with 24 bases remaining between them. Per the germline V gene, CDR1 is MDHEN and CDR2 is SYDVKM. The DNA for the CDR3 is TGTGCCAGCGATGGGGGGGGCAGGGGGCTTTGGGATACGCAGTATTTT. This encodes CASDGGGRGLWDTQYF.

The chain recombines TRBV15 with TRBJ1-1; D is possibly TRBD1 (5 bases). The CDR3 consists of 15 residues. The germline V gene encodes CDR1 LNHNV and CDR2 YYDKDF (reference sequence). Trimming removed 0 bases at V and 1 base at J, with 9 bases between. The CDR3 nucleotides are TGTGCCACCAGCAGAGAAGCAGGGCCGAACACTGAAGCTTTCTTT. Translation: CATSREAGPNTEAFF.

CDR3 sequence reads: CAISESLGMNTEAFF. The CDR3 coding sequence is TGTGCCATCAGTGAGTCGCTGGGGATGAACACTGAAGCTTTCTTT. V is TRBV10-3 and J is TRBJ1-1; D is unclear. CDR3 length: 15 residues. Germline-derived CDR1 and CDR2 are ENHRY and SYGVKD. V was clipped by 0 bases and J by 0 bases, with 8 bases between them.

In its sample, this clonotype was seen a few times. The chain carries TRBV6-1 and TRBJ1-2; 7 bases map to TRBD1. The CDR3 totals 15 residues. Germline V gene lookup returns CDR1 MNHNS and CDR2 SASEGT. V gave up 5 bases and J gave up 1 base; unmatched junction bases: 7. CDR3 bases: TGTGCCAGCAGTCCGCGGGACAGCTTTAACTATGGCTACACCTTC. Protein product: CASSPRDSFNYGYTF.

The gene calls are TRBV6-5 and TRBJ2-1; D perhaps matches TRBD2 (6 bases). The V and J ends lost 2 bases and 8 bases respectively, with 10 bases between them. The CDR3 has 13 amino acids. Germline assignment: CDR1 MNHEY and CDR2 SVGAGI. The CDR3 here is CASSYHGGYEQFF. For the CDR3, the DNA is TGTGCCAGCAGTTACCACGGGGGATATGAGCAGTTCTTC.

This clonotype has only a few counts. The CDR3 region has the DNA TGTGCCAGCACCTGGAGGACTAGCGGGGGTTCCGGCGACGAGCAGTACGTC. As protein: CASTWRTSGGSGDEQYV. V is TRBV2 and J is TRBJ2-7, with 13 bases aligning to TRBD2. Germline lookup yields CDR1 SNHLY and CDR2 FYNNEI. The CDR3 spans 17 residues. V shed 7 bases and J 5 bases; nucleotides not matched to a gene: 14.

At least ten counts were recorded for this clonotype. The gene calls are TRBV6-5 and TRBJ1-2; 8 positions agree with TRBD1. Germline V gives CDR1 MNHEY, CDR2 SVGAGI. The J segment lost 5 bases and the V segment lost 2 bases, leaving 4 bases of the junction unmatched. CDR3 length: 14 amino acids. The CDR3 DNA reads as TGTGCCAGCAGTTACCGGACAGGGAGGTATGGCTACACCTTC. It translates to CASSYRTGRYGYTF.

This clonotype has only a few counts. The chain is built from TRBV7-9 and TRBJ1-5; tentatively, D is TRBD1 (5 bases). The CDR3 covers 14 residues. Trimming took 1 base from V and 4 from J, leaving 8 bases between them. CDR1 is SEHNR and CDR2 is FQNEAQ in the germline V gene (reference sequence). The chain's CDR3 is CASSLETVNQPQHF. Here the CDR3 DNA reads TGTGCCAGCAGCTTAGAGACAGTGAATCAGCCCCAGCATTTT.

The rearrangement links TRBV6-1 to TRBJ2-4; 7 bases agree with TRBD2. Trimming removed 4 bases from V and 8 bases from J; junction bases left unmatched: 8. Germline V gene lookup returns CDR1 MNHNS and CDR2 SASEGT. The CDR3 has 14 residues. The CDR3 DNA is TGTGCCAGCAGTGTGCTAGGGGCGGGGGACATTCAGTACTTC. Translated, it gives CASSVLGAGDIQYF.

The chain employs TRBV27 and TRBJ2-2, with D hard to call. Looked up from germline, CDR1 is MNHEY and CDR2 is SMNVEV (reference sequence). This CDR3 is 12 amino acids long. Trimming left V 7 bases short and J 2 bases short, with 5 bases between. CDR3 sequence: CASKQNTGELFF. The CDR3 DNA follows: TGTGCCAGCAAGCAAAACACCGGGGAGCTGTTTTTT.

The genes are TRBV6-2 or TRBV6-3 and TRBJ1-1; 7 bases match TRBD1. The CDR3 sequence is 13 residues long. The V segment lost 5 bases and the J segment 6 bases; nucleotides outside the gene matches: 6. Germline loops: CDR1 MNHEY, CDR2 SVGEGT. This CDR3 is CASSPGTVAEAFF. The CDR3 nucleotides are TGTGCCAGCAGTCCCGGGACAGTGGCTGAAGCTTTCTTT.

The count of this clonotype is one. The gene calls are TRBV6-2 or TRBV6-3 and TRBJ1-1; 10 bases are shared with TRBD1. The CDR3 extends over 15 amino acids. Germline lookup yields CDR1 MNHEY and CDR2 SVGEGT. The J segment lost 5 bases and the V segment lost 3 bases, leaving 6 bases of the junction unmatched. This CDR3 reads CASSYPGTGVTEAFF. The CDR3 DNA reads as TGTGCCAGCAGTTATCCCGGGACAGGGGTTACTGAAGCTTTCTTT.